This T cell receptor (beta chain) derives from a study of blood T cell repertoires in COVID-19. CDR1 is MDHEN and CDR2 is SYDVKM in the germline V gene. This CDR3 spans 12 amino acids. Trimming left V 8 bases short and J 7 bases short, with 14 bases between. Libraries were prepared by immunoSEQ multiplex PCR; TCRdb keeps only in-frame clonotypes and omits some of them. The profile covers more than 130,000 clones, with approximately 80% appearing a single time and over 5% taken by the ten largest. The chain recombines TRBV28 with TRBJ1-2; D is possibly TRBD1 (5 bases). The receptor's source is a human donor in a cohort sampled during active COVID-19. The sample was peripheral blood. The CDR3 loop is CASEAGRGGYTF. CDR3 in DNA: TGTGCCAGCGAAGCGGGGCGGGGTGGCTACACCTTC.